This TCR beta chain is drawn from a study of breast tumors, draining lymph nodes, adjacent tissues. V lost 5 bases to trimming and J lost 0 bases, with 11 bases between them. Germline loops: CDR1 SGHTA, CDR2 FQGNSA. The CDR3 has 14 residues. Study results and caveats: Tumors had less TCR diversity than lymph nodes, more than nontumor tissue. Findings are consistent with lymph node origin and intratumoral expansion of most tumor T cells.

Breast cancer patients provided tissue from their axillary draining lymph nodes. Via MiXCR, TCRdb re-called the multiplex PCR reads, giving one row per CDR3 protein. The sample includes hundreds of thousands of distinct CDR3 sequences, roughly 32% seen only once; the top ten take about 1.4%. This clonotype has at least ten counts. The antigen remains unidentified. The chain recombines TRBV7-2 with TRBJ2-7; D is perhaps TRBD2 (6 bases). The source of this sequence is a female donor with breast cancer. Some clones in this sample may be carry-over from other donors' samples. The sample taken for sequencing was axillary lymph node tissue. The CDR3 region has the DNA TGTGCCAGCAGCCTTACGGGAGTCTCCTACGAGCAGTACTTC. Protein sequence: CASSLTGVSYEQYF. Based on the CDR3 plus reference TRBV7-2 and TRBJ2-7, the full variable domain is GAGVSQSPSNKVTEKGKDVELRCDPISGHTALYWYRQSLGQGLEFLIYFQGNSAPDKSGLPSDRFSAERTGGSVSTLTIQRTQQEDSAVYLCASSLTGVSYEQYFGPGTRLTVT.